This TCR beta chain was captured by sequencing in a study of technical replicates of blood from several donors. Method: immunoSEQ multiplex PCR; TCRdb's copy keeps in-frame clones and lacks some. The table has tens of thousands of clones, around 96% seen once. This CDR3 is 14 amino acids long. Germline-derived CDR1 and CDR2 are MNHEY and SMNVEV (reference sequence). Trimming at V came to 2 bases and at J to 6 bases, leaving 5 bases not matched to a gene. Source material: PBMCs. This clonotype was obtained from a human donor in good health. Some clones in this sample may be carry-over from other donors' samples. V is TRBV27 and J is TRBJ2-3; 7 bases agree with TRBD2. The CDR3 loop is CASSLRLAPDTQYF. For the CDR3, the DNA is TGTGCCAGCAGTTTACGACTAGCACCCGATACGCAGTATTTT.